This is a list of T cell receptor beta chains from one sample in a study of regulatory T cells in long-lasting Graves disease. TCRdb ran MiXCR on the reads and lists one entry per CDR3 protein. The sample comprises about 730 distinct CDR3 sequences, about nine tenths of which are singletons, and 21% rests with the top ten. The material was peripheral blood mononuclear cells (PBMCs), obtained with antithyroid drug treatment, in newly diagnosed or persistent Graves disease (not recorded which). The receptors here all came from a woman between 18 and 29 years old with Graves disease. Each CDR3 is given with its conserved first and last residue. A D gene is named only where the DNA matches it firmly. Only some rows state a clone size, as once, few, many or a class for expanded clones.

j_call,clone_size,v_call,d_call,cdr3_aa,cdr3_nt
TRBJ2-7,-,TRBV4-3,TRBD1,CASSQTGVGYEQYF,TGCGCCAGCAGCCAGACAGGGGTGGGGTACGAGCAGTACTTC
TRBJ1-5,-,TRBV5-5,-,CASSSEGGNQPQHF,TGTGCCAGCAGCTCCGAGGGTGGGAATCAGCCCCAGCATTTT
TRBJ2-7,-,TRBV29-1,-,CSDTLYEQYF,TGCAGCGACACCCTCTACGAGCAGTACTTC
TRBJ2-1,-,TRBV12-3/TRBV12-4,TRBD1,CASSPTGAEYNEQFF,TGTGCCAGCAGCCCCACAGGGGCGGAATACAATGAGCAGTTCTTC
TRBJ1-5,once,TRBV28,TRBD1,CASSPHGQGHWQPQHF,TGTGCCAGCAGTCCCCACGGACAGGGCCATTGGCAGCCCCAGCATTTT
TRBJ2-6,-,TRBV6-5,TRBD1,CASSRTGAGANVLTF,TGTGCCAGCAGTCGGACAGGGGCCGGGGCCAACGTCCTGACTTTT
TRBJ2-1,-,TRBV29-1,TRBD1,CSVRDRGRYNEQFF,TGCAGCGTCCGGGACAGGGGGAGATACAATGAGCAGTTCTTC
TRBJ2-3,-,TRBV11-2,TRBD2,CASSTTGTSAQGTQYF,TGTGCCAGCAGCACCACCGGGACTAGTGCCCAGGGTACGCAGTATTTT
TRBJ2-5,-,TRBV6-1,TRBD2,CASSDLVFTSGRETQYF,TGTGCCAGCAGTGACCTGGTCTTCACTAGCGGGAGAGAGACCCAGTACTTC
TRBJ1-1,-,TRBV29-1,-,CSVSSLGGTEAFF,TGCAGCGTTTCCTCCCTTGGTGGGACTGAAGCTTTCTTT
TRBJ2-1,-,TRBV5-1,TRBD2,CASSLSGRSDEQFF,TGCGCCAGCAGCTTGAGCGGGAGGAGCGATGAGCAGTTCTTC
TRBJ2-3,once,TRBV24-1,TRBD2,CATSDSAGGSVSTDTQYF,TGTGCCACCAGTGATTCGGCGGGCGGGAGTGTAAGCACAGATACGCAGTATTTT
TRBJ1-5,-,TRBV11-3,-,CASSPGRNQPQHF,TGTGCCAGCAGCCCTGGACGAAATCAGCCCCAGCATTTT
TRBJ2-7,-,TRBV20-1,-,CSARERLAVSWEQYF,TGCAGTGCTAGAGAAAGACTGGCCGTTTCGTGGGAGCAGTACTTC
TRBJ2-1,once,TRBV29-1,-,CSVVGSSYNEQFF,TGCAGCGTTGTTGGCAGTTCCTACAATGAGCAGTTCTTC
TRBJ1-1,-,TRBV30,TRBD1,CAWTQGAEAFF,TGTGCCTGGACGCAGGGGGCTGAAGCTTTCTTT
TRBJ2-1,-,TRBV2,-,CASSLNEQFF,TGTGCCAGCAGCCTTAATGAGCAGTTCTTC
TRBJ2-7,-,TRBV11-1,TRBD2,CASRAGVGEQYF,TGTGCCAGCAGGGCGGGAGTGGGCGAGCAGTACTTC
TRBJ2-5,-,TRBV30,-,CAWTVLETQYF,TGTGCCTGGACGGTTCTAGAGACCCAGTACTTC
TRBJ2-3,-,TRBV7-2,-,CASGSMSLNTDTQYF,TGTGCCAGCGGTTCTATGTCCCTAAACACAGATACGCAGTATTTT
TRBJ1-5,once,TRBV15,-,CATSRVINQPQHF,TGTGCCACCAGCAGAGTTATCAATCAGCCCCAGCATTTT
TRBJ1-1,-,TRBV12-3/TRBV12-4,TRBD1,CASSPGTGVSYNTEAFF,TGTGCCAGCAGCCCCGGGACAGGGGTTAGCTACAACACTGAAGCTTTCTTT
TRBJ2-7,-,TRBV5-1,-,CASSLLGDYEQYF,TGCGCCAGCAGCTTGTTAGGGGACTACGAGCAGTACTTC